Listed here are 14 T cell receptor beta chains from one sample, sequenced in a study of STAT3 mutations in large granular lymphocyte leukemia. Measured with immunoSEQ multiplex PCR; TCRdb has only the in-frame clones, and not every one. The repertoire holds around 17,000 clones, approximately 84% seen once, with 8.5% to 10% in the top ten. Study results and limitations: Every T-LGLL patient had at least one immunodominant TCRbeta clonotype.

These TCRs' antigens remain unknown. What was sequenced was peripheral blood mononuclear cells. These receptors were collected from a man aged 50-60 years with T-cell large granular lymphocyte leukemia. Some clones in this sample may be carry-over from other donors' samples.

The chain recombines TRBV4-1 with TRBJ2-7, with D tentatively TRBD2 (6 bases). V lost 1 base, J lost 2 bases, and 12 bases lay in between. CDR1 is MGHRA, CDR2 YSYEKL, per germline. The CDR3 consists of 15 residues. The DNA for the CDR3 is TGCGCCAGCAGCCAAGTGCGGGACGGTACCTACGAGCAGTACTTC. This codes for CASSQVRDGTYEQYF.

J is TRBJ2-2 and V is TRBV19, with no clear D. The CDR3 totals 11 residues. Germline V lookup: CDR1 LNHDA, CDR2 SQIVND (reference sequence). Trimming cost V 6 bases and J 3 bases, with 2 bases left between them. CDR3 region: CASRDTGELFF. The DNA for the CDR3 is TGTGCCAGTAGGGACACCGGGGAGCTGTTTTTT.

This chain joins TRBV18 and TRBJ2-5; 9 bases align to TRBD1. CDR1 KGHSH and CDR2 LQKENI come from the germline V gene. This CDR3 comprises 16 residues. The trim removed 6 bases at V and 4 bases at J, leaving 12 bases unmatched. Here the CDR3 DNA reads TGTGCCAGCTCCTCACAGGGGGCGCTGAGAGGAGAGACCCAGTACTTC. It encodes CASSSQGALRGETQYF.

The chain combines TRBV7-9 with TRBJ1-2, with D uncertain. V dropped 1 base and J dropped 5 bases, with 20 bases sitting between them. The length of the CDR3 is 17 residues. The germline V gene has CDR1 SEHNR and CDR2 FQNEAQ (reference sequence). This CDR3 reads CASSLVANRLMGYGYTF. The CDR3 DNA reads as TGTGCCAGCAGCTTAGTAGCTAACCGACTCATGGGGTATGGCTACACCTTC.

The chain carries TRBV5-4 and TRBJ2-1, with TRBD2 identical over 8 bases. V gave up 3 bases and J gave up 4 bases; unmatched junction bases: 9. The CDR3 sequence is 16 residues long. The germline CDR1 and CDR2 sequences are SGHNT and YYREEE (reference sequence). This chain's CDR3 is CASSSGGLAGYNEQFF. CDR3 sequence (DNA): TGTGCCAGCAGCTCCGGGGGGCTAGCGGGTTACAATGAGCAGTTCTTC.

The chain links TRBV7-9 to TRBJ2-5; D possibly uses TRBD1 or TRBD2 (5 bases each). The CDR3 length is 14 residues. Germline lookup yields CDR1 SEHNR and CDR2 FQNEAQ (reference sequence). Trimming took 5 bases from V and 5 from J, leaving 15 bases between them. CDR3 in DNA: TGTGCCAGCAGCCTTCGAGGGGAGTGGGAGACCCAGTACTTC. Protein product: CASSLRGEWETQYF.

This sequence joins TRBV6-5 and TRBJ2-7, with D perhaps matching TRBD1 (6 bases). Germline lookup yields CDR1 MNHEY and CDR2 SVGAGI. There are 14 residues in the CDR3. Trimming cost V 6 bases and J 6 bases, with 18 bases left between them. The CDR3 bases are TGTGCCAGCAGGCCGACAGGAAACCTCCTCGAGCAGTACTTC. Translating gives CASRPTGNLLEQYF.

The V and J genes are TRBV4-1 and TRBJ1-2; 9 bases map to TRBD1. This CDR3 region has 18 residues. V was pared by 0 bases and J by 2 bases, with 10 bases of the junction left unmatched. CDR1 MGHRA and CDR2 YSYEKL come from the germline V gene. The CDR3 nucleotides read TGCGCCAGCAGCCAAGATAGGGGACAGGGAACTCTAAACTATGGCTACACCTTC. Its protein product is CASSQDRGQGTLNYGYTF.

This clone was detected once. CDR3 loop: CASSPGTLGYTF. The CDR3 DNA is TGTGCCAGCAGTCCTGGGACACTTGGCTACACCTTC. V and J are TRBV28 and TRBJ1-2; tentatively, D is TRBD1 (6 bases). With 5 bases removed from V and 7 bases from J, the gap between germline ends came to 11 bases. Germline values: CDR1 MDHEN, CDR2 SYDVKM. The CDR3 consists of 12 residues.

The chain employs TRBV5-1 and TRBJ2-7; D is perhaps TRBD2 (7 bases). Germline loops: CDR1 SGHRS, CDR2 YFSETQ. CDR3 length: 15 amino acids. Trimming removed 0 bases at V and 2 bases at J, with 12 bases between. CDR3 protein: CASSLEGGGPYEQYF. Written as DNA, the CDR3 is TGCGCCAGCAGCTTGGAGGGGGGAGGGCCCTACGAGCAGTACTTC.

CDR3 in DNA: TGTGCCAGCAGTGGAGGCAGGGTCGGCAATCAGCCCCAGCATTTT. As protein: CASSGGRVGNQPQHF. V is TRBV6-1 and J is TRBJ1-5; D may be TRBD1 (5 bases). Germline V gives CDR1 MNHNS, CDR2 SASEGT. V was clipped by 4 bases and J by 2 bases, with 12 bases between them. This CDR3 region has 15 residues.

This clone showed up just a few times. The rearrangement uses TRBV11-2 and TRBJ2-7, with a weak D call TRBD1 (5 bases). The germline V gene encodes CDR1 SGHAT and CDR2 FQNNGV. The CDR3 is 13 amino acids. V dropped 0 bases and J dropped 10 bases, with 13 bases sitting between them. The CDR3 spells CASSLDPQGTQYF. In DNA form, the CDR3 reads TGTGCCAGCAGCTTAGATCCGCAGGGTACCCAGTACTTC. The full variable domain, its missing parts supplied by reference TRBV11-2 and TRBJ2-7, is EAGVAQSPRYKIIEKRQSVAFWCNPISGHATLYWYQQILGQGPKLLIQFQNNGVVDDSQLPKDRFSAERLKGVDSTLKIQPAKLEDSAVYLCASSLDPQGTQYFGPGTRLTVT.

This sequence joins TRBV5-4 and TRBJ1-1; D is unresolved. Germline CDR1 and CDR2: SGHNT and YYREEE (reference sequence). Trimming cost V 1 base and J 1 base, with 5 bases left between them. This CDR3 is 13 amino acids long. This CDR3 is CASSLSTNTEAFF. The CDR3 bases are TGTGCCAGCAGCTTGTCGACGAACACTGAAGCTTTCTTT.

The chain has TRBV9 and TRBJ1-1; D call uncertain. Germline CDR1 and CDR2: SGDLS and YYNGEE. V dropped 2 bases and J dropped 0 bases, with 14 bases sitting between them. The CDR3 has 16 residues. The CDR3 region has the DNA TGTGCCAGCAGCGTCATTCGACATTCCATGAACACTGAAGCTTTCTTT. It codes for CASSVIRHSMNTEAFF. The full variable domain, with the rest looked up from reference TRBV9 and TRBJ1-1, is DSGVTQTPKHLITATGQRVTLRCSPRSGDLSVYWYQQSLDQGLQFLIQYYNGEERAKGNILERFSAQQFPDLHSELNLSSLELGDSALYFCASSVIRHSMNTEAFFGQGTRLTVV.